This T cell receptor beta chain originates from a study of T-cell memory formation after mild COVID-19 (dated by TCRdb to about 2021). Concerning the study at large: TCR sequence clusters from the two donors were found to be largely donor specific. Longitudinal TCRalpha and TCRbeta repertoire sequencing tracked T-cell clones expanding and contracting after mild COVID-19 in a couple of donors. The cohort was made up of two young adult volunteers, one female and one male, who were previously healthy. Overall study results and their limits: Contracting CD4+ clones turned up mainly in the CM and EM memory subsets, whereas EMRA was where CD8+ clones were enriched. Whether the second-wave clones peaking on day 37 were SARS-CoV-2 specific was not confirmed. The study covered only a couple of mild cases, and larger cohorts including severe cases with pre-infection samples were considered necessary. Some responding clones were found in pre-infection memory, which suggests that pre-existing cross-reactive memory T cells took part in the SARS-CoV-2 response. From day 15 to 85, contracting clones showed balanced CD4/CD8 phenotypes, whereas a second wave of clones that expanded from day 15 to 37 leaned towards CD4+.

Ficoll-Paque density gradient centrifugation was the method used to isolate PBMCs. Spanning cysteine to phenylalanine, the CDR3 consists of 16 amino acids. Just the 48-base CDR3 DNA is kept, in frame starting at base 1. CDR1 is given as MNHEY and CDR2 as SVGEGT, both from the germline V gene. V lost 7 bases and J lost 5 bases; the stretch between them is 23 bases long. Sequencing relied on an Illumina NovaSeq 6000. Using 5'RACE with constant-segment primers, TCRalpha and TCRbeta cDNA libraries were constructed, with sample barcodes and unique molecular identifiers added in the process. RNA was extracted from every sample with Trizol reagent. Amplification of the libraries took two PCR steps, and the second step added a second sample barcode plus Illumina TruSeq adapters. Libraries were sequenced on an Illumina NovaSeq with 2 x 150 bp paired-end reads. The authors' analysis ran thus. Reads were demultiplexed and collapsed into UMI-guided consensus sequences with migec v1.2.7. With mixcr v2.1.11, UMI consensuses were aligned to TRA and TRB V and J templates and assembled into clonotypes. A clonotype was counted as expanded or contracted only when both edgeR and NoisET called the clonotype significant, with the noise models trained on biological replicates. For edgeR calls, the cutoffs were a false discovery rate-adjusted p below 0.01 and a log2 fold-change threshold of 1. As an exploratory analysis of dynamics, max-normalized trajectories of the 1000 most abundant clonotypes were examined by PCA with hierarchical clustering. Each responding clone was given a CD4 or CD8 phenotype based on the CD4+ and CD8+ repertoires, which had been sequenced separately. TCRdb reanalyzed the raw reads on its own, using fastp at Q25 for trimming and MiXCR for clone calling, and kept in-frame beta chains. Entries that share a CDR3 protein sequence are merged under the most common genes and DNA. In this record, the V and J calls reflect TCRdb's handling and not the investigators' own analysis. The sample table records roughly 200,000 distinct CDR3 sequences; about a fifth of these occur just once. Together, the top ten hold more than 20% of the sample.

As to this clonotype: Its cognate antigen has yet to be identified. Nothing much larger sits one base from this clone, and base qualities are not available.

Sequenced: PBMCs or a T cell subset sorted from them (not recorded which). The clonotype comes from an adult woman who had mild COVID-19 (a few samples of this study predate the infection). The sample titles of this study are shuffled in the database, so cell type and time point are left out; the donor was told from shared clones. The chain joins TRBV6-2 or TRBV6-3 to TRBJ2-5, with no confident D gene call. The CDR3 reads CASKSPVRALTETQYF. In nucleotide form, the sequence is TGTGCCAGCAAATCCCCGGTCCGGGCGTTGACGGAGACCCAGTACTTC.